This T cell receptor beta chain was profiled in a study of CD8+ T cells in alopecia areata. For this clone: Antigen: not known.

As part of sample collection, lesional scalp punch biopsies and peripheral blood were taken from alopecia areata patients. After isolation, RNA underwent reverse transcription to generate cDNA as the sequencing template. Some clones are missing from TCRdb's copy, which holds only in-frame ones; the method was immunoSEQ multiplex PCR. The sample lists about 82,000 clones, roughly half occurring once. The study, taken as a whole, reports: There were also resident alphabeta T cells of normal skin sequenced in scalp samples. More clonal than normal scalp was lesional scalp, particularly alopecia totalis/universalis.

J gave up 7 bases and V 4 bases, and 12 bases lay outside the gene matches. The germline V gene encodes CDR1 SQVTM and CDR2 ANQGSEA. The CDR3 consists of 15 residues. This receptor was identified in a human donor with alopecia areata. Sequencing was carried out using NKG2D-high CD8+ T cells sorted from blood. The genes are TRBV29-1 and TRBJ1-4, with 7 bases lining up with TRBD1. CDR3 nucleotide sequence: TGCAGCGTTGGGGAGAGGGGGCGCTTTGGTGAAAAACTGTTTTTT. Its protein is CSVGERGRFGEKLFF.